This T cell receptor beta chain originates from a study of CD8 T cells in ankylosing spondylitis. Findings and caveats of the study: Characteristic of ankylosing spondylitis blood, it appeared, was a TCR beta motif comprising eight highly homologous variants. Some of these motif variants have turned up before, in reports on reactive arthritis synovial fluid and blood.

This clonotype was seen only a few times. Its cognate antigen is unknown. TCRdb ran MiXCR on the 5' RACE reads and lists one entry per CDR3 protein. The table shows some 840,000 distinct CDR3 sequences, with 12% occurring only once. V was clipped by 5 bases and J by 3 bases, with 7 bases between them. CDR1 and CDR2 from the germline V gene are DFQATT and SNEGSKA (reference sequence). This CDR3 contains 12 residues. The TCR originated in a male donor with ankylosing spondylitis. The specimen was blood, either unsorted or a sorted T cell fraction (not recorded which). This sequence joins TRBV20-1 and TRBJ1-4; D remains unclear. CDR3 region: CSASFPNEKLFF. The CDR3 DNA follows: TGCAGTGCTTCCTTCCCTAATGAAAAACTGTTTTTT.